These T cell receptor beta chains were read from a single sample in a study of blood T cell repertoires in COVID-19. The protocol was immunoSEQ multiplex PCR, while the TCRdb copy is restricted to in-frame clones and leaves out a portion. The sample has about 260,000 clones; about 87% are singletons. Material: peripheral blood. The receptors were sampled from a man between 60 and 70 years old who had recovered from COVID-19. Each CDR3 is given with its conserved first and last residue. The D gene is left open where the match is weak. The listing skips clone size in some rows; elsewhere it reads once, few, many or a size class.

-	-	14	TRBV5-1	TRBJ1-2	CASSPGGVNYGYTF	TGCGCCAGCAGCCCGGGAGGGGTTAACTATGGCTACACCTTC
-	-	13	TRBV6-5	TRBJ1-1	CASIGRGFTEAFF	TGTGCCAGCATAGGTCGGGGATTCACTGAAGCTTTCTTT
-	-	14	TRBV2	TRBJ1-3	CASSPRTSGNTIYF	TGTGCCAGCAGTCCTCGGACTTCTGGAAACACCATATATTTT
-	TRBD1	15	TRBV7-6	TRBJ1-1	CASSPYRGPNTEAFF	TGTGCCAGCAGCCCGTACAGGGGACCGAACACTGAAGCTTTCTTT
-	TRBD1	12	TRBV11-2	TRBJ2-7	CASIGQGYEQYF	TGTGCCAGCATCGGACAGGGTTACGAGCAGTACTTC
-	TRBD1	15	TRBV19	TRBJ2-3	CASSLGQGRSDTQYF	TGTGCCAGTAGCCTGGGACAGGGTCGGTCAGATACGCAGTATTTT
-	-	14	TRBV6-5	TRBJ1-1	CASSSGLMNTEAFF	TGTGCCAGCAGCTCAGGGCTCATGAACACTGAAGCTTTCTTT
-	TRBD1	18	TRBV3-1/TRBV3-2	TRBJ2-7	CASSQTGTGVSFHYEQYF	TGTGCCAGCAGCCAAACCGGGACAGGGGTCTCTTTCCATTACGAGCAGTACTTC
-	-	13	TRBV10-3	TRBJ2-7	CAIRGVTGNEQYF	TGTGCCATCAGGGGAGTAACAGGGAACGAGCAGTACTTC
-	-	15	TRBV9	TRBJ1-2	CASSVASQGGYGYTF	TGTGCCAGCAGCGTAGCTAGTCAGGGAGGCTATGGCTACACCTTC
few	-	14	TRBV5-1	TRBJ2-3	CASSVQQSTDTQYF	TGCGCCAGCAGTGTACAGCAGAGCACAGATACGCAGTATTTT
-	TRBD2	19	TRBV7-9	TRBJ2-1	CASSLKLAGAPSSYNEQFF	TGTGCCAGCAGCTTAAAACTAGCGGGGGCCCCCAGCTCCTACAATGAGCAGTTCTTC
-	TRBD1	13	TRBV4-2	TRBJ1-5	CASSQDRAQPQHF	TGTGCCAGCAGCCAGGACAGGGCTCAGCCCCAGCATTTT
-	-	15	TRBV5-4	TRBJ1-1	CASSLAHRVGTEAFF	TGTGCCAGCAGCTTGGCCCACAGGGTTGGTACTGAAGCTTTCTTT
few	-	13	TRBV12-3/TRBV12-4	TRBJ1-4	CASRGGSYEKLFF	TGTGCCAGCAGGGGCGGGAGTTATGAAAAACTGTTTTTT
-	TRBD2	16	TRBV5-1	TRBJ2-3	CASSPSLAGGPDTQYF	TGCGCCAGCAGCCCCAGCCTAGCGGGGGGGCCGGATACGCAGTATTTT
-	TRBD1	15	TRBV7-9	TRBJ2-7	CASSSPGTAIYEQYF	TGTGCCAGCAGCTCCCCCGGGACAGCTATATACGAGCAGTACTTC
once	TRBD1	18	TRBV6-2/TRBV6-3	TRBJ2-7	CASSYAWGQASSSYEQYF	TGTGCCAGCAGTTACGCGTGGGGACAGGCATCGAGCTCCTACGAGCAGTACTTC
-	-	9	TRBV5-5	TRBJ1-1	CASSPGAFF	TGTGCCAGCAGCCCGGGAGCTTTCTTT
-	TRBD2	14	TRBV7-3	TRBJ2-5	CASSLAGVGETQYF	TGTGCCAGCAGCTTAGCGGGGGTAGGGGAGACCCAGTACTTC
-	-	15	TRBV11-2	TRBJ1-1	CASSYKPPGVHEAFF	TGTGCCAGCAGCTACAAACCTCCAGGGGTACATGAAGCTTTCTTT
-	-	15	TRBV4-1	TRBJ2-5	CASSPTRGQRETQYF	TGCGCCAGCAGCCCAACAAGGGGACAACGGGAGACCCAGTACTTC
-	TRBD1	16	TRBV23-1	TRBJ2-7	CASRHPRDRDSYEQYF	TGCGCCAGCCGCCACCCCCGGGACAGGGACTCCTACGAGCAGTACTTC
-	TRBD1	16	TRBV6-2/TRBV6-3	TRBJ2-7	CASSRNVRDREYEQYF	TGTGCCAGCAGTCGTAACGTGAGAGACAGGGAATACGAGCAGTACTTC